These 12 T cell receptor beta chains were sequenced from one sample in a study of blood T cell repertoires in COVID-19. Clones were read by immunoSEQ multiplex PCR, and TCRdb kept only the in-frame ones, dropping some. Here the sample spans hundreds of thousands of clones, 89% being singletons. What was sequenced was peripheral blood. The receptors come from a woman in her 30s with COVID-19, enrolled during active disease.

A word on this clone: Other DNA sequences in the same sample also yield this CDR3. The J gene is TRBJ1-1, the V gene TRBV18; weak D call: TRBD1 (6 bases). This CDR3 is 15 amino acids long. Germline V CDR1 and CDR2: KGHSH, LQKENI. Trimming removed 0 bases at V and 0 bases at J, with 8 bases between. CDR3 sequence: CASSPPGHLNTEAFF. In nucleotides, the CDR3 is TGTGCCAGCTCACCACCGGGACACTTGAACACTGAAGCTTTCTTT.

The V and J genes are TRBV10-3 and TRBJ2-3; D is uncertain. The ends were cut back, 6 bases at V and 7 bases at J, with 8 bases in the middle. Per germline, CDR1 ENHRY and CDR2 SYGVKD. The CDR3 is made up of 11 amino acids. CDR3 residues: CAIRDTNTQYF. The DNA of the CDR3 is TGTGCCATCAGAGACACGAATACGCAGTATTTT.

The V and J genes are TRBV28 and TRBJ1-1, with D tentatively TRBD1 (5 bases). Germline V gives CDR1 MDHEN, CDR2 SYDVKM. The CDR3 runs to 14 residues. The V end lost 1 base, the J end lost 1 base, and 7 bases lay between the germline ends. The CDR3 DNA reads as TGTGCCAGCAGTTTATACCAGGGGAACACTGAAGCTTTCTTT. It codes for CASSLYQGNTEAFF.

The rearrangement joins TRBV6-6 to TRBJ1-2; a possible D gene is TRBD1 (5 bases). In germline, CDR1 is MNHNY, CDR2 SVGAGI (reference sequence). Trimming removed 4 bases from V and 3 bases from J, with 9 bases in between. CDR3 size: 13 residues. The CDR3, as DNA: TGTGCCAGCAGTTCAGGGAAGCACTATGGCTACACCTTC. Protein: CASSSGKHYGYTF.

The rearrangement joins TRBV7-2 to TRBJ1-2; 10 bases match TRBD1. Losses at the gene ends were 5 bases for V and 6 bases for J; bases not matched to a gene: 12. CDR1 and CDR2 from the germline V gene are SGHTA and FQGNSA. The CDR3 covers 16 residues. The CDR3 loop reads CASSTQTGGNGDGYTF. Written as DNA, the CDR3 is TGTGCCAGCAGCACACAGACAGGGGGCAATGGGGATGGCTACACCTTC.

This sequence joins TRBV5-1 and TRBJ1-2, with D possibly TRBD1 on 5 matching bases. The CDR3 covers 13 residues. Germline assignment: CDR1 SGHRS and CDR2 YFSETQ. Trimming pared 5 bases from V and 8 bases from J, leaving 16 bases between. The CDR3 nucleotides are TGCGCCAGCAGGGTGGGACTTGCTCAGGGCTACACCTTC. Encoded protein: CASRVGLAQGYTF.

CDR3 coding DNA: TGCGCCAGCAGCGGGGGGACAGGGGTGGAGACCCAGTACTTC. Amino acids: CASSGGTGVETQYF. The V gene is TRBV5-1, the J gene TRBJ2-5; 10 nucleotides line up with TRBD1. The ends lost 4 bases at V and 5 bases at J; junction bases unmatched: 5. Germline-derived CDR1 and CDR2 are SGHRS and YFSETQ. This CDR3 is 14 amino acids long.

This chain links TRBV11-2 with TRBJ2-1, with D uncertain. The V gene's germline CDR1 is SGHAT and CDR2 FQNNGV. Trimming cost V 6 bases and J 0 bases, with 12 bases left between them. The CDR3 extends over 15 amino acids. The CDR3 DNA reads TGTGCCAGCAGAACCCTTAGGAGCTCCTACAATGAGCAGTTCTTC. Protein: CASRTLRSSYNEQFF.

The chain combines TRBV5-5 with TRBJ2-7; TRBD1 aligns across 7 bases. The CDR3 contains 15 residues. V was pared by 2 bases and J by 3 bases, with 8 bases of the junction left unmatched. The V gene's germline CDR1 is SGHKS and CDR2 YYEKEE (reference sequence). CDR3 DNA sequence: TGTGCCAGCAGCTTCACGGGACAGTCGTACTACGAGCAGTACTTC. Residues: CASSFTGQSYYEQYF. The full variable domain, its missing parts supplied by reference TRBV5-5 and TRBJ2-7, is DAGVTQSPTHLIKTRGQQVTLRCSPISGHKSVSWYQQVLGQGPQFIFQYYEKEERGRGNFPDRFSARQFPNYSSELNVNALLLGDSALYLCASSFTGQSYYEQYFGPGTRLTVT.

The CDR3 nucleotides read TGCGCCAGCAGCCGGGACAGAAGCTCCTACAATGAGCAGTTCTTC. Its protein is CASSRDRSSYNEQFF. This rearrangement joins TRBV5-1 to TRBJ2-1, with 7 bases fitting TRBD1. The CDR3 totals 15 residues. Trimming removed 4 bases from V and 0 bases from J; junction bases left unmatched: 4. In germline, CDR1 is SGHRS, CDR2 YFSETQ.

The chain recombines TRBV7-9 with TRBJ1-1, with D possibly being TRBD1 (6 bases). The CDR3 runs to 13 residues. CDR1 is SEHNR and CDR2 is FQNEAQ in the germline V gene (reference sequence). Trimming shortened V by 8 bases and J by 5 bases, and 15 bases separated the two germline ends. CDR3 DNA sequence: TGTGCCAGCGGATGGACAGAGAGGACTGAAGCTTTCTTT. Translation: CASGWTERTEAFF.

The V call is TRBV7-8, the J call TRBJ1-2, with D maybe TRBD1 (6 bases). The CDR3 is 16 amino acids. V was cut by 1 base and J by 6 bases, with 18 bases left in between. Germline-derived CDR1 and CDR2 are SGHVS and FQNEAQ. Here the CDR3 reads CASSLVPGTTVDGYTF. In DNA, the CDR3 is TGTGCCAGCAGCTTAGTCCCCGGGACAACGGTCGATGGCTACACCTTC.